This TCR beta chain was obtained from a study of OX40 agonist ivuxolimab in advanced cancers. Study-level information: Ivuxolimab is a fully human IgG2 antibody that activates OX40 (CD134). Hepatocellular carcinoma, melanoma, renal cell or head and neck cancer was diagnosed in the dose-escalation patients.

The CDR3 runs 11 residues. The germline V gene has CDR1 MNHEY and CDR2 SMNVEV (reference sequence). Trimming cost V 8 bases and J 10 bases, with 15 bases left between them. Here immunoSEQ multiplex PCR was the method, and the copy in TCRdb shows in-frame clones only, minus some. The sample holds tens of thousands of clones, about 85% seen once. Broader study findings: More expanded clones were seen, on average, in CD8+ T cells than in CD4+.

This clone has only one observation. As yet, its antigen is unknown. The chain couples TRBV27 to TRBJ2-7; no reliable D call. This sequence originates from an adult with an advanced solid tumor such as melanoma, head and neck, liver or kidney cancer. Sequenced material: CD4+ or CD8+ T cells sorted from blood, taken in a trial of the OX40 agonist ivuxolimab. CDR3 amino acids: CASGEPPVQYF. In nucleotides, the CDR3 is TGTGCCAGCGGAGAACCCCCAGTACAGTACTTC.